This T cell receptor (beta chain) was sequenced for a study of T cell responses to AZD1222 COVID-19 vaccine. Study overall: Second-dose groups at about 4 or about 12 weeks were pooled.

This clone was detected only a few times. Its matching antigen is unknown. Findings and limits, study-wide: Baseline seropositives among AZD1222 recipients totaled only 5 to 7.

V was clipped by 3 bases and J by 0 bases, with 18 bases between them. Germline loops: CDR1 ENHRY, CDR2 SYGVKD. This CDR3 is built from 18 residues. Assay used: immunoSEQ multiplex PCR; TCRdb lists only in-frame clones, some missing. The sample lists approximately 160,000 clones, approximately 86% occurring once. This receptor was obtained from an adult in good health. This chain connects TRBV10-3 to TRBJ1-3, with D possibly TRBD1 on 6 matching bases. Source: peripheral blood, taken on day 0 of AZD1222 vaccination. CDR3 coding DNA: TGTGCCATCAGTGACCCCGGGAGAACGGACAGCTCTGGAAACACCATATATTTT. As protein: CAISDPGRTDSSGNTIYF.